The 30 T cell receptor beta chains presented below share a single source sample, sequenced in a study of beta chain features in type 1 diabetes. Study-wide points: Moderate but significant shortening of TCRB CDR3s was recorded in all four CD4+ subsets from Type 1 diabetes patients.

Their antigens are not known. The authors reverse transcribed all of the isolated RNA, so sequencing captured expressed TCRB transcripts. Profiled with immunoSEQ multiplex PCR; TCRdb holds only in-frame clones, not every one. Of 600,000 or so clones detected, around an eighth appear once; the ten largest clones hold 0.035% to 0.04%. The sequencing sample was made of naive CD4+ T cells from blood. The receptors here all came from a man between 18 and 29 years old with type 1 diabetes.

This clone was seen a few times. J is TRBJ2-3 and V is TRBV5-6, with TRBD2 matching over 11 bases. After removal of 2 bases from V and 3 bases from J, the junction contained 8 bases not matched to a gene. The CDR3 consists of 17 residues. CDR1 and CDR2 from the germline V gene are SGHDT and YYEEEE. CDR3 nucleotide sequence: TGTGCCAGCAGCTTTTACACTAGCGGGAGTGGTACAGATACGCAGTATTTT. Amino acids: CASSFYTSGSGTDTQYF. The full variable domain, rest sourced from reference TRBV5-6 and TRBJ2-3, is DAGVTQSPTHLIKTRGQQVTLRCSPKSGHDTVSWYQQALGQGPQFIFQYYEEEERQRGNFPDRFSGHQFPNYSSELNVNALLLGDSALYLCASSFYTSGSGTDTQYFGPGTRLTVL.

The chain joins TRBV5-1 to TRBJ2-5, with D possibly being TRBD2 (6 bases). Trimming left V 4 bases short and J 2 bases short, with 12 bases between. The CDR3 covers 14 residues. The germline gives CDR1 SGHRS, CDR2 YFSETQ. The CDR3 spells CASSTVGGQETQYF. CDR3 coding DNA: TGCGCCAGCAGCACCGTGGGGGGTCAAGAGACCCAGTACTTC.

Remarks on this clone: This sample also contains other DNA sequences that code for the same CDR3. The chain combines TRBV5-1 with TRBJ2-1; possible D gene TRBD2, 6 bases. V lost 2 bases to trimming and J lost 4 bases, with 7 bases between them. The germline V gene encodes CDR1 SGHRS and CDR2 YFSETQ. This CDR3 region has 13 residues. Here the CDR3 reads CASSFSGYNEQFF. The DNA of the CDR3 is TGCGCCAGCAGCTTTAGCGGATACAATGAGCAGTTCTTC.

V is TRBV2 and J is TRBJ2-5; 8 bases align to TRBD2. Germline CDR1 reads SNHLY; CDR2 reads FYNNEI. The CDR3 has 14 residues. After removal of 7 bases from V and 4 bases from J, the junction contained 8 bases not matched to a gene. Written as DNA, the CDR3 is TGTGCCAGCACTGCGACTAGCGCGGTAGAGACCCAGTACTTC. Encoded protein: CASTATSAVETQYF.

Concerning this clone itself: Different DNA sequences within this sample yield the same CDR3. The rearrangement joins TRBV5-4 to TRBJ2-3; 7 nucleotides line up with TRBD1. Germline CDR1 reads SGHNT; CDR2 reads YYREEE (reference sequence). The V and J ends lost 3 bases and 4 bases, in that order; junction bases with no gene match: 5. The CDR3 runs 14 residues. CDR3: CASSSQGSSDTQYF. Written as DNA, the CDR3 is TGTGCCAGCAGCTCACAGGGGTCGTCAGATACGCAGTATTTT. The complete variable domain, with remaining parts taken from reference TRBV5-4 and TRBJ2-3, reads ETGVTQSPTHLIKTRGQQVTLRCSSQSGHNTVSWYQQALGQGPQFIFQYYREEENGRGNFPPRFSGLQFPNYSSELNVNALELDDSALYLCASSSQGSSDTQYFGPGTRLTVL.

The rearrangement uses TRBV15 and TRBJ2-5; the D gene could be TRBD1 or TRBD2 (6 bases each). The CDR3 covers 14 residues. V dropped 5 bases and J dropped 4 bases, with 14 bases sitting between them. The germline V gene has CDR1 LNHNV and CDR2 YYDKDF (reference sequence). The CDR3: CATSSRGRGETQYF. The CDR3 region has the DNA TGTGCCACCAGCTCCCGGGGGCGGGGAGAGACCCAGTACTTC.

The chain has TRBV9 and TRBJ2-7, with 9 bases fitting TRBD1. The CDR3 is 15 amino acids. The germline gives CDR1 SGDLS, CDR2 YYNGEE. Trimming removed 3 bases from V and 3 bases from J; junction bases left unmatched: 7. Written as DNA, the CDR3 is TGTGCCAGCAGCGATCGCCGGGACAGGGACTACGAGCAGTACTTC. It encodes CASSDRRDRDYEQYF.

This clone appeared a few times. The CDR3 coding sequence is TGTGCCAGCAGCCTCGAACAGGGTGGCGCCTACGAGCAGTACTTC. Translated, it gives CASSLEQGGAYEQYF. The chain employs TRBV4-2 and TRBJ2-7; weak D call: TRBD1 (6 bases). Germline V lookup: CDR1 LGHNA, CDR2 YNFKEQ. Trimming left V 4 bases short and J 2 bases short, with 15 bases between. The CDR3 runs 15 residues.

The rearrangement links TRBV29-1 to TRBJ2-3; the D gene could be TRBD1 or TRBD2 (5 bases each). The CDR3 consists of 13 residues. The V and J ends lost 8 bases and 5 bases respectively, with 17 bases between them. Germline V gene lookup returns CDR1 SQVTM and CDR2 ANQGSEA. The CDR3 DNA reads TGCAGCACGTCCCGGGGCCCGATAGATACGCAGTATTTT. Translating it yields CSTSRGPIDTQYF.

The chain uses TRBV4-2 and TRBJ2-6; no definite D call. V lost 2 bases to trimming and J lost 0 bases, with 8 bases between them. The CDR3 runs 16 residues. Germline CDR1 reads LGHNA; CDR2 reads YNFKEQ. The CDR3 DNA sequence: TGTGCCAGCAGCCAACGAACCGCCTCTGGGGCCAACGTCCTGACTTTC. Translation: CASSQRTASGANVLTF.

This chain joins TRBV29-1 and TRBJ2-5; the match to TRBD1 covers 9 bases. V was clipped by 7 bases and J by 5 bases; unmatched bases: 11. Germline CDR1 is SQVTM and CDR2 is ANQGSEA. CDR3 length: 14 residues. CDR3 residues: CSGSQGASGETQYF. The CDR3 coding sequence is TGCAGCGGCTCACAGGGGGCCTCGGGGGAGACCCAGTACTTC.

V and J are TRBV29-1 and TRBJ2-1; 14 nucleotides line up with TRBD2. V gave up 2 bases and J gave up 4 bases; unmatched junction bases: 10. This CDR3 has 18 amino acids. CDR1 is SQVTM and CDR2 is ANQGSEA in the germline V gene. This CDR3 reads CSVEFRGTSGGLYNEQFF. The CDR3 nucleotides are TGCAGCGTTGAATTTAGGGGGACTAGCGGGGGTCTTTACAATGAGCAGTTCTTC.

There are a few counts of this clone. CDR3 region: CASSLARGQPQHF. The CDR3 bases are TGTGCCAGCAGCTTAGCGCGGGGCCAGCCCCAGCATTTT. The chain has TRBV7-9 and TRBJ1-5; maybe TRBD1 (5 bases). The CDR3 has 13 residues. The V and J ends lost 0 bases and 7 bases respectively, with 7 bases between them. CDR1 is SEHNR and CDR2 is FQNEAQ in the germline V gene (reference sequence).

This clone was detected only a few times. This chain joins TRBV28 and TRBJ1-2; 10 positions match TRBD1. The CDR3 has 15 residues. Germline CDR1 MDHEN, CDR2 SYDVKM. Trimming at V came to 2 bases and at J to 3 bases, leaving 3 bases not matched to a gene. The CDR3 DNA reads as TGTGCCAGCAGTTTACCCGGGACAGGGGACTATGGCTACACCTTC. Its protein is CASSLPGTGDYGYTF.

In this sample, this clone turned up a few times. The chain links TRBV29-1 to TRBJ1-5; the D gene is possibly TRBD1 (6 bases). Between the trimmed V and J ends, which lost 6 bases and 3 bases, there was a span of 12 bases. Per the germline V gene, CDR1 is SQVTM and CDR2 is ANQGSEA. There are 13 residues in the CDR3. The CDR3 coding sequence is TGCAGCGTCCAACAGGGCACCAATCAGCCCCAGCATTTT. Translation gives CSVQQGTNQPQHF.

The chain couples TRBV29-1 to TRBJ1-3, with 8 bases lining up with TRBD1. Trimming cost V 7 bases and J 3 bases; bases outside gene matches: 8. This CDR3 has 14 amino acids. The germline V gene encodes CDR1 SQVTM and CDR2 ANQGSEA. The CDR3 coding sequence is TGCAGCGCCGTCCAGGGGGCCCTTGGAAACACCATATATTTT. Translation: CSAVQGALGNTIYF.

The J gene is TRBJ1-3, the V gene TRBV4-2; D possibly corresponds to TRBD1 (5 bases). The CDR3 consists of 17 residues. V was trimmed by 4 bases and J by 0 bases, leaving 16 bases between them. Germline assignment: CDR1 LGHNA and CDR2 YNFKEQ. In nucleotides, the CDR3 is TGTGCCAGCAGCCCCCGGGGGGGTTCCAGCTCTGGAAACACCATATATTTT. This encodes CASSPRGGSSSGNTIYF.

CDR3 in DNA: TGTGCCACCAGCAGAGATCCTAGCGCCTCCTACGAGCAGTACTTC. Translated, it gives CATSRDPSASYEQYF. The genes are TRBV15 and TRBJ2-7, with D possibly TRBD2 on 6 matching bases. V gave up 0 bases and J gave up 0 bases, with 9 bases separating them. The CDR3 has 15 residues. Germline-derived CDR1 and CDR2 are LNHNV and YYDKDF (reference sequence).

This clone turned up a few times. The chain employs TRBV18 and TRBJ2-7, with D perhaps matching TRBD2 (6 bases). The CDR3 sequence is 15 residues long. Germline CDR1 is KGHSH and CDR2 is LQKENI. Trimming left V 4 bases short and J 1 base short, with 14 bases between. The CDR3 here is CASSRFAEGSYEQYF. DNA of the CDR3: TGTGCCAGCTCACGGTTCGCGGAGGGGTCCTACGAGCAGTACTTC.

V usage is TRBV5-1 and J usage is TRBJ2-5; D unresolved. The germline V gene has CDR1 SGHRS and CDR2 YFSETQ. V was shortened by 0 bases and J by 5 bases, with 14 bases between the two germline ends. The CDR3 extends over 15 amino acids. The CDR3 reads CASSLALGLGETQYF. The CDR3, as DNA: TGCGCCAGCAGCTTGGCGCTCGGGTTGGGGGAGACCCAGTACTTC.

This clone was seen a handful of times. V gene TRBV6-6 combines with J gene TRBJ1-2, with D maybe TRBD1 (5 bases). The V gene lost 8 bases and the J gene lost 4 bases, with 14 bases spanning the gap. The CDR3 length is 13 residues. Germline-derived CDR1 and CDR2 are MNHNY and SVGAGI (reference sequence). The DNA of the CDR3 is TGTGCCAGCCGGGACTCCACCGTCTATGGCTACACCTTC. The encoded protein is CASRDSTVYGYTF.

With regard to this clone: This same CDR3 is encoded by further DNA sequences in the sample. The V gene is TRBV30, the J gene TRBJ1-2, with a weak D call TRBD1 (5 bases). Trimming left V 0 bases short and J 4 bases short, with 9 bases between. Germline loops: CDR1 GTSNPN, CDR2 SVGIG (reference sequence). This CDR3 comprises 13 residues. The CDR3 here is CAWSVGTAYGYTF. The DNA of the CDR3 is TGTGCCTGGAGTGTTGGGACGGCCTATGGCTACACCTTC. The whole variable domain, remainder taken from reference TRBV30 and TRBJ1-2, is SQTIHQWPATLVQPVGSPLSLECTVEGTSNPNLYWYRQAAGRGLQLLFYSVGIGQISSEVPQNLSASRPQDRQFILSSKKLLLSDSGFYLCAWSVGTAYGYTFGSGTRLTVV.

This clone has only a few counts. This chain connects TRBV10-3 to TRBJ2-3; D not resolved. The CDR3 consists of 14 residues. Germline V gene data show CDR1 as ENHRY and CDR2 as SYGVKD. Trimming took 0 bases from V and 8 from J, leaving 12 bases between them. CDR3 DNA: TGTGCCATCAGTGAGTCGGCAGGCGGCCCTACGCAGTATTTT. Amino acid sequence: CAISESAGGPTQYF.

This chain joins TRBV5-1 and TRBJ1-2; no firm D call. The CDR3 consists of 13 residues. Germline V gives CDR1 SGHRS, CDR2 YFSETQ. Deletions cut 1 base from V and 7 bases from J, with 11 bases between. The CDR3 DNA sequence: TGCGCCAGCAGCTTGACCCGGGAGGTTGGCTACACCTTC. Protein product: CASSLTREVGYTF.

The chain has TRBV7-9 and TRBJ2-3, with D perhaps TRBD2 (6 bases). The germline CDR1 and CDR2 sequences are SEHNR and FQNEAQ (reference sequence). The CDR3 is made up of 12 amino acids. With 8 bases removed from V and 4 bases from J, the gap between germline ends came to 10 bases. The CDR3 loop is CASLSGADTQYF. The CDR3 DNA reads TGTGCCAGCCTGTCGGGGGCAGATACGCAGTATTTT.

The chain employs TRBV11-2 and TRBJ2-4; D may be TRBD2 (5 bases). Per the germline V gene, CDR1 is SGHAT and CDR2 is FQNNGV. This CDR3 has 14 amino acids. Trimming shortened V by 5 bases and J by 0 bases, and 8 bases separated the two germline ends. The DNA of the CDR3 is TGTGCCAGCAGCCCCCGGGGAGCCAAAAACATTCAGTACTTC. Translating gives CASSPRGAKNIQYF.

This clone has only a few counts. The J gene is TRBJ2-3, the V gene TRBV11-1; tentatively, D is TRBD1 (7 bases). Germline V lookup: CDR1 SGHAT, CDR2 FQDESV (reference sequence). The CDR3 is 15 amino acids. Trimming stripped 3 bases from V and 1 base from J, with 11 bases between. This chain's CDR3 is CASSFGGGRTDTQYF. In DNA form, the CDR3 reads TGTGCCAGCAGCTTTGGAGGGGGCCGCACAGATACGCAGTATTTT.

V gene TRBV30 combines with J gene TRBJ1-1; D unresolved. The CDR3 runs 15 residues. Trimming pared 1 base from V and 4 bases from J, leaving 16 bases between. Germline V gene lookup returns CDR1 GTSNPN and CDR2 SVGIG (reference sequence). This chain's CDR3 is CAWSGYRTRGTEAFF. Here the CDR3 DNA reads TGTGCCTGGAGTGGCTACAGAACCCGAGGCACTGAAGCTTTCTTT. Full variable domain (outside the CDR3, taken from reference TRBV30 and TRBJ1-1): SQTIHQWPATLVQPVGSPLSLECTVEGTSNPNLYWYRQAAGRGLQLLFYSVGIGQISSEVPQNLSASRPQDRQFILSSKKLLLSDSGFYLCAWSGYRTRGTEAFFGQGTRLTVV.

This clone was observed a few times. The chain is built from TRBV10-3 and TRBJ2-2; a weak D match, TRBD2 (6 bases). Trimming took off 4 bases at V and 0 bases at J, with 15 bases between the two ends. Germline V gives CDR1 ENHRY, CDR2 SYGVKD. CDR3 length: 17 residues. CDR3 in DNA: TGTGCCATCAGTGGGGGCCCGGGAGATTCGAACACCGGGGAGCTGTTTTTT. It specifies CAISGGPGDSNTGELFF.

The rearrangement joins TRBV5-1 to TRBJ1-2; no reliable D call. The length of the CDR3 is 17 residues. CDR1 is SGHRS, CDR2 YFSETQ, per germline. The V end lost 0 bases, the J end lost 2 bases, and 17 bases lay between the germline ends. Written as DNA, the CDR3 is TGCGCCAGCAGCTTGGCTCGTGGTGCTAGTCAAAACTATGGCTACACCTTC. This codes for CASSLARGASQNYGYTF.